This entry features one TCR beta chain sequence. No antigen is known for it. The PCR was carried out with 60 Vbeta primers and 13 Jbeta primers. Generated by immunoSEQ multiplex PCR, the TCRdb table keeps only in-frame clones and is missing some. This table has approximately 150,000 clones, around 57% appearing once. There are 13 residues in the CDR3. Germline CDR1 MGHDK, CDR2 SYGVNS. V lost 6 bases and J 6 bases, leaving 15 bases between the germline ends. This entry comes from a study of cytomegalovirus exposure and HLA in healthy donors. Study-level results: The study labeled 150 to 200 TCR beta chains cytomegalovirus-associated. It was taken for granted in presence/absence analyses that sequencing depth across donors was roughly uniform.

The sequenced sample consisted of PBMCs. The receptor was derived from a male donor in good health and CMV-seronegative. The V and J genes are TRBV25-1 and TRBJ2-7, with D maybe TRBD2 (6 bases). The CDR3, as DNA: TGTGCCAGCAGCGGGACTGGGGAAGGCGAGCAGTACTTC. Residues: CASSGTGEGEQYF.